This TCR beta chain was captured in a study of T cell responses to AZD1222 COVID-19 vaccine. The ends lost 5 bases at V and 3 bases at J; junction bases unmatched: 1. The CDR3 is made up of 13 amino acids. CDR1 MGHDK and CDR2 SYGVNS come from the germline V gene. Findings and limits, study-wide: Donors, mostly white British, included more females; clonal diversity was possibly underestimated. Two doses of AZD1222 preceded a rise in Spike-specific TCR breadth and depth. There were vaccine-associated CD4 TCRs across spike, dominant at 160-218 and 743-854. Repertoire sampling was restricted to post-peak T cell response timepoints.

Assay used: immunoSEQ multiplex PCR; TCRdb lists only in-frame clones, some missing. The sample has roughly 200,000 clones; over 85% are singletons. Of note for this clone: Its antigen is undetermined.

The genes are TRBV25-1 and TRBJ1-3, with TRBD1 matching over 7 bases. Sequencing was performed on peripheral blood, taken 28 days after the second dose of the MenACWY control vaccine. This TCR was recovered from an adult who received the MenACWY meningococcal vaccine as a control. The CDR3 is CASSTGVGNTIYF. The CDR3 coding sequence is TGTGCCAGCAGTACAGGGGTTGGAAACACCATATATTTT. Filled out from reference TRBV25-1 and TRBJ1-3, the complete variable domain reads EADIYQTPRYLVIGTGKKITLECSQTMGHDKMYWYQQDPGMELHLIHYSYGVNSTEKGDLSSESTVSRIRTEHFPLTLESARPSHTSQYLCASSTGVGNTIYFGEGSWLTVV.